This TCR beta chain was identified during a study of T cell responses to AZD1222 COVID-19 vaccine. Whole-study findings and limits: The study found vaccine-associated CD4 TCRs spanning spike, dominant at 160-218 and 743-854. Just 5 or 6 AZD1222 recipients tested seropositive at baseline. None of the repertoires were sampled until the peak T cell response had passed.

Some clones are missing from TCRdb's copy, which holds only in-frame ones; the method was immunoSEQ multiplex PCR. The sample includes about 140,000 clones, roughly nine tenths seen only once; the top ten take about a tenth. Analysis merged second doses at about 4 or about 12 weeks. Concerning this clone: Its target is not known.

This CDR3 is 14 amino acids long. Looked up from germline, CDR1 is SGHVS and CDR2 is FNYEAQ. V was shortened by 5 bases and J by 8 bases, with 13 bases between the two germline ends. This specimen was peripheral blood, taken 28 days after the second AZD1222 dose. The V call is TRBV7-6, the J call TRBJ1-6, with TRBD1 as a possible D gene (5 bases). This clonotype was sampled from an adult who received the AZD1222 COVID-19 vaccine. CDR3 sequence: CASSPGGGDSPLHF. The CDR3 coding sequence is TGTGCCAGCAGCCCGGGGGGGGGAGATTCACCCCTCCACTTT.